The TCR beta chain described here comes from a study of blood T cell repertoires in COVID-19. Germline-derived CDR1 and CDR2 are MNHEY and SMNVEV (reference sequence). The ends were cut back, 2 bases at V and 4 bases at J, with 12 bases in the middle. This CDR3 region has 14 residues. Self-reported history from a screening survey and questionnaire set each donor's cohort. Using immunoSEQ multiplex PCR, the repertoire was profiled, and TCRdb retains in-frame clones only, with some absent. Counted here are approximately 300,000 clones, roughly nine tenths occurring once; the ten biggest clones make up around 9%. This clone has a handful of counts.

The origin of this receptor is a woman aged 30 to 39 who had recovered from COVID-19. V and J are TRBV27 and TRBJ2-7; D might be TRBD2 (5 bases). Sequenced material: PBMCs or T cells enriched from blood (not recorded which). For the CDR3, the DNA is TGTGCCAGCAGTTTAAAATGGCGAGGGTACGAGCAGTACTTC. It is translated as CASSLKWRGYEQYF.